Below, 26 T cell receptor beta chains from the same sample are listed, as sequenced in a study of T cell responses to AZD1222 COVID-19 vaccine. Only in-frame clones appear in the TCRdb table, and some are missing; sequencing was by immunoSEQ multiplex PCR. The sample records about 150,000 clones, about 91% being singletons. This material consisted of peripheral blood, taken on day 0 of AZD1222 vaccination. The receptors shown here come from an adult in good health.

This chain links TRBV4-3 with TRBJ2-7; 9 nucleotides match TRBD2. This CDR3 contains 15 residues. Germline V gene lookup returns CDR1 LGHNA and CDR2 YSLEER. V was clipped by 1 base and J by 2 bases; unmatched bases: 3. The CDR3: CASSQGAGGPYEQYF. DNA of the CDR3: TGCGCCAGCAGCCAAGGGGCGGGAGGGCCCTACGAGCAGTACTTC.

V and J are TRBV4-3 and TRBJ1-2; 12 bases map to TRBD1. Unmatched junction bases numbered 7, after V lost 0 bases and J lost 8 bases. The CDR3 runs to 16 residues. From germline, CDR1 is LGHNA and CDR2 YSLEER. CDR3 protein: CASSQDGTGGAGGYTF. DNA of the CDR3: TGCGCCAGCAGCCAAGACGGGACAGGGGGCGCGGGAGGCTACACCTTC.

The chain combines TRBV5-1 with TRBJ2-1; TRBD1 agrees at 7 bases. The junction had 9 bases not matched to a gene; V was cut back by 6 bases and J by 6 bases. Germline CDR1 SGHRS, CDR2 YFSETQ. The CDR3 is made up of 14 amino acids. The CDR3 DNA reads as TGCGCCAGCACCTGGGGGACAGAAGGCAATGAGCAGTTCTTC. Translating it yields CASTWGTEGNEQFF.

This chain links TRBV5-1 with TRBJ2-5; 7 bases map to TRBD2. In germline, CDR1 is SGHRS, CDR2 YFSETQ. Trimming at V came to 0 bases and at J to 2 bases, leaving 7 bases not matched to a gene. This CDR3 is built from 16 residues. The CDR3 region has the DNA TGCGCCAGCAGCTTGGCCGGGGGGAGTGGACAAGAGACCCAGTACTTC. The encoded protein is CASSLAGGSGQETQYF. Full variable domain (missing parts from reference TRBV5-1 and TRBJ2-5): KAGVTQTPRYLIKTRGQQVTLSCSPISGHRSVSWYQQTPGQGLQFLFEYFSETQRNKGNFPGRFSGRQFSNSRSEMNVSTLELGDSALYLCASSLAGGSGQETQYFGPGTRLLVL.

This chain joins TRBV6-5 and TRBJ2-1, with a weak D call TRBD1 (8 bases). Germline V gene sequence: CDR1 MNHEY, CDR2 SVGAGI. Between the trimmed V and J ends, which lost 2 bases and 7 bases, there was a span of 18 bases. CDR3 length: 16 amino acids. CDR3 region: CASSYGGDRWKNEQFF. CDR3 DNA sequence: TGTGCCAGCAGTTACGGGGGGGACAGGTGGAAGAATGAGCAGTTCTTC.

The chain is built from TRBV3-1 (or the pseudogene TRBV3-2) and TRBJ2-1; 9 bases line up with TRBD2. Germline trimming cut 0 bases from V and 4 bases from J; bases unmatched to any gene: 7. The CDR3 is made up of 17 amino acids. Germline-derived CDR1 and CDR2 are LGHDT and YNNKEL (reference sequence). CDR3 region: CASSQDSLAGLYNEQFF. CDR3 in DNA: TGTGCCAGCAGCCAAGATAGTCTAGCGGGACTTTACAATGAGCAGTTCTTC.

The V gene is TRBV7-2, the J gene TRBJ2-1; D perhaps matches TRBD2 (6 bases). V was cut by 1 base and J by 0 bases, with 10 bases left in between. The CDR3 contains 16 residues. Germline assignment: CDR1 SGHTA and CDR2 FQGNSA. The CDR3 sequence is CASSLGLTSSYNEQFF. CDR3 sequence (DNA): TGTGCCAGCAGCTTAGGGTTGACTAGCTCCTACAATGAGCAGTTCTTC.

The chain's CDR3 is CASSGRGRGEQYF. CDR3 nucleotide sequence: TGTGCCAGCAGCGGCAGGGGTCGGGGCGAGCAGTACTTC. J is TRBJ2-7 and V is TRBV25-1, with D possibly TRBD1 on 6 matching bases. Between the trimmed V and J ends, which lost 6 bases and 6 bases, there was a span of 15 bases. Per the germline V gene, CDR1 is MGHDK and CDR2 is SYGVNS. The CDR3 consists of 13 residues.

This rearrangement joins TRBV9 to TRBJ1-1, with a weak D call TRBD1 (6 bases). The CDR3 runs to 15 residues. Trimming stripped 4 bases from V and 3 bases from J, with 16 bases between. Looked up from germline, CDR1 is SGDLS and CDR2 is YYNGEE. The CDR3 nucleotides read TGTGCCAGCAGCTCGGTGTGGGGGCGGGACACTGAAGCTTTCTTT. It specifies CASSSVWGRDTEAFF.

The chain recombines TRBV5-1 with TRBJ2-1, with 7 bases fitting TRBD2. V shed 0 bases, J shed 6 bases, and the junction held 6 bases outside the gene matches. The CDR3 loop spans 15 amino acids. CDR1 and CDR2 (germline): SGHRS, YFSETQ. The CDR3 bases are TGCGCCAGCAGCTTGGCGACTAGCCCCCTCAATGAGCAGTTCTTC. Its translation: CASSLATSPLNEQFF. Looking up the rest from reference TRBV5-1 and TRBJ2-1 gives the full variable domain: KAGVTQTPRYLIKTRGQQVTLSCSPISGHRSVSWYQQTPGQGLQFLFEYFSETQRNKGNFPGRFSGRQFSNSRSEMNVSTLELGDSALYLCASSLATSPLNEQFFGPGTRLTVL.

The chain links TRBV28 to TRBJ1-6, with D perhaps TRBD1 (6 bases). CDR3 length: 13 amino acids. Germline CDR1 reads MDHEN; CDR2 reads SYDVKM. The V end was cut by 8 bases, the J end by 7 bases, with 12 bases between. The DNA of the CDR3 is TGTGCCAGCGAGAATCAGGGGAATTCACCCCTCCACTTT. Its translation is CASENQGNSPLHF.

The chain employs TRBV15 and TRBJ2-1; D may be TRBD2 (5 bases). CDR1 is LNHNV and CDR2 is YYDKDF in the germline V gene (reference sequence). This CDR3 contains 16 residues. Trimming cost V 0 bases and J 6 bases, with 15 bases left between them. The CDR3 nucleotides are TGTGCCACCAGCAGAGAGATAGCAACGGGATCCAATGAGCAGTTCTTC. Residues: CATSREIATGSNEQFF.

The genes are TRBV5-8 and TRBJ2-3; D is ambiguous. The length of the CDR3 is 13 residues. Trimming pared 3 bases from V and 4 bases from J, leaving 9 bases between. Germline values: CDR1 SGHTS, CDR2 YDEGEE. The CDR3, as DNA: TGTGCCAGCAGCTCGCCTGACCCAGATACGCAGTATTTT. It translates to CASSSPDPDTQYF.

The rearrangement joins TRBV18 to TRBJ2-1; unclear D gene. CDR1 and CDR2 (germline): KGHSH, LQKENI. The CDR3 totals 11 residues. Trimming shortened V by 3 bases and J by 4 bases, and 1 base separated the two germline ends. CDR3 amino acids: CASSPYNEQFF. CDR3 nucleotide sequence: TGTGCCAGCTCACCTTACAATGAGCAGTTCTTC.

The CDR3 here is CASSQRSLANDYNEQFF. The CDR3 bases are TGTGCCAGCAGCCAACGATCCCTAGCGAACGACTACAATGAGCAGTTCTTC. V and J are TRBV4-2 and TRBJ2-1; tentative D call: TRBD2 (6 bases). Per the germline V gene, CDR1 is LGHNA and CDR2 is YNFKEQ. The V gene lost 2 bases and the J gene lost 3 bases, with 17 bases spanning the gap. The CDR3 runs 17 residues.

V usage is TRBV20-1 and J usage is TRBJ2-3; D gene uncertain. CDR3 size: 11 residues. Germline-derived CDR1 and CDR2 are DFQATT and SNEGSKA (reference sequence). The V end lost 3 bases, the J end lost 4 bases, and 5 bases lay between the germline ends. CDR3 region: CSARDPDTQYF. The CDR3 coding sequence is TGCAGTGCTAGGGATCCAGATACGCAGTATTTT.

The chain recombines TRBV7-2 with TRBJ1-1; tentatively, D is TRBD1 (6 bases). This CDR3 has 14 amino acids. Germline CDR1 and CDR2: SGHTA and FQGNSA. Deletions cut 4 bases from V and 5 bases from J, with 14 bases between. CDR3 bases: TGTGCCAGCAGCTATCTGACAGGATATACTGAAGCTTTCTTT. The encoded protein is CASSYLTGYTEAFF. The full variable domain, in which reference TRBV7-2 and TRBJ1-1 provide the parts outside the CDR3, is GAGVSQSPSNKVTEKGKDVELRCDPISGHTALYWYRQSLGQGLEFLIYFQGNSAPDKSGLPSDRFSAERTGGSVSTLTIQRTQQEDSAVYLCASSYLTGYTEAFFGQGTRLTVV.

V gene TRBV18 combines with J gene TRBJ2-3; 10 bases fit TRBD2. V gave up 6 bases and J gave up 5 bases; unmatched junction bases: 8. This CDR3 comprises 15 residues. Germline lookup yields CDR1 KGHSH and CDR2 LQKENI. The CDR3 bases are TGTGCCAGCTCGGCACTAGCGGGAATCGGAGATACGCAGTATTTT. It encodes CASSALAGIGDTQYF.

V usage is TRBV4-3 and J usage is TRBJ1-1; D gene uncertain. V was pared by 0 bases and J by 8 bases, with 10 bases between. This CDR3 spans 13 amino acids. Germline loops: CDR1 LGHNA, CDR2 YSLEER. In nucleotides, the CDR3 is TGCGCCAGCAGCCAAGATGGGTGGAGGGAAGCTTTCTTT. Translated: CASSQDGWREAFF.

The chain uses TRBV28 and TRBJ2-5; D gene ambiguous. V was shortened by 7 bases and J by 3 bases, with 15 bases between the two germline ends. This CDR3 has 14 amino acids. The germline V gene has CDR1 MDHEN and CDR2 SYDVKM. The DNA of the CDR3 is TGTGCCAGCACCTCCCCGCAACTAAAAGAGACCCAGTACTTC. Amino acid sequence: CASTSPQLKETQYF.

The genes are TRBV5-1 and TRBJ1-4, with TRBD1 matching 10 bases. With 0 bases clipped from V and 10 bases from J, the junction kept 6 bases outside the gene matches. CDR3 length: 15 residues. Germline V lookup: CDR1 SGHRS, CDR2 YFSETQ. CDR3 region: CASSLGTGGLGKLFF. The CDR3 DNA sequence: TGCGCCAGCAGCTTGGGGACAGGGGGACTGGGAAAACTGTTTTTT.

The CDR3 here is CAWSVQGGVTEAFF. CDR3 bases: TGTGCCTGGAGTGTCCAGGGGGGGGTCACTGAAGCTTTCTTT. The chain is built from TRBV30 and TRBJ1-1; 7 nucleotides agree with TRBD1. The CDR3 runs 14 residues. The germline V gene encodes CDR1 GTSNPN and CDR2 SVGIG (reference sequence). Trimming took 0 bases from V and 4 from J; bases not matched to a gene: 5.

The chain employs TRBV5-5 and TRBJ1-2; no clear D. This CDR3 is built from 14 residues. Trimming left V 0 bases short and J 4 bases short, with 10 bases between. The germline V gene has CDR1 SGHKS and CDR2 YYEKEE (reference sequence). This CDR3 reads CASSLAVGTYGYTF. CDR3 bases: TGTGCCAGCAGCTTGGCCGTGGGTACCTATGGCTACACCTTC.

The rearrangement joins TRBV6-5 to TRBJ1-5; D not certain. Germline CDR1 MNHEY, CDR2 SVGAGI. The CDR3 has 14 amino acids. V shed 4 bases and J shed 7 bases, with 14 bases lying between them. The CDR3 reads CASSSTHASQPQHF. The CDR3, as DNA: TGTGCCAGCAGTTCTACTCACGCCAGCCAGCCCCAGCATTTT.

The V gene is TRBV7-9, the J gene TRBJ2-1; TRBD2 matches at 11 bases. This CDR3 comprises 15 residues. Germline V gene data show CDR1 as SEHNR and CDR2 as FQNEAQ (reference sequence). J was trimmed by 8 bases and V by 8 bases; bases with no gene match: 11. The CDR3, as DNA: TGTGCCAGCCCCCTTTTAACTAGCGGGAGAGATGAGCAGTTCTTC. It codes for CASPLLTSGRDEQFF.

This clone was counted a few times. The V and J genes are TRBV7-2 and TRBJ2-2; a weak D match, TRBD2 (6 bases). The V end was cut by 6 bases, the J end by 0 bases, with 11 bases between. In germline, CDR1 is SGHTA, CDR2 FQGNSA. The CDR3 has 15 amino acids. CDR3: CASRGGATNTGELFF. The CDR3 DNA reads as TGTGCCAGCAGGGGGGGAGCGACGAACACCGGGGAGCTGTTTTTT.